The 9 T cell receptor beta chains reported below all come from one sample, sequenced in a study of shared clonotypes between healthy human individuals. Using immunoSEQ multiplex PCR, the repertoire was profiled, and TCRdb retains in-frame clones only, with some absent. The table records roughly 2.2 million clones, 85% to 95% of them present only once. The specimen was naive CD4+ T cells from PBMCs. Subset given: CD45RA+ positively selected. Source of these receptors: a man aged 18 to 35 in good health. Some clones in this sample may be carry-over from other donors' samples.

This chain links TRBV14 with TRBJ1-2; TRBD1 matches 11 bases. The J segment lost 7 bases and the V segment lost 2 bases, leaving 9 bases of the junction unmatched. The CDR3 is 16 amino acids. Per the germline V gene, CDR1 is SGHDN and CDR2 is FVKESK. The DNA for the CDR3 is TGTGCCAGCAGCCAACGCCCGGACAGGGGGCGTCTTGGCTACACCTTC. It is translated as CASSQRPDRGRLGYTF.

The rearrangement links TRBV6-1 to TRBJ2-2; D might be TRBD1 or TRBD2, each matching 5 bases. Looked up from germline, CDR1 is MNHNS and CDR2 is SASEGT. This CDR3 is built from 14 residues. The ends were cut back, 7 bases at V and 4 bases at J, with 13 bases in the middle. Written as DNA, the CDR3 is TGTGCCAGCAAGAGTGGGACCGTCACCGGGGAGCTGTTTTTT. Amino acid sequence: CASKSGTVTGELFF.

DNA for the CDR3: TGTGCCAGCAGCAATACCCGGGTGACCCAGTACTTC. It specifies CASSNTRVTQYF. The chain links TRBV6-5 to TRBJ2-5, with D hard to call. Germline V gene lookup returns CDR1 MNHEY and CDR2 SVGAGI. This CDR3 region has 12 residues. V gave up 6 bases and J gave up 7 bases, with 12 bases separating them.

For this clone: A junction boundary mismatches the germline segment, possibly from a read error. This CDR3 is also generated by other DNA sequences in the sample. The chain combines TRBV28 with TRBJ2-7, with D perhaps TRBD2 (6 bases). Germline V gives CDR1 MDHEN, CDR2 SYDVKM. CDR3 length equals 14 residues. DNA of the CDR3: TGCGCCAGCAGATCTACGGGGGAACTAAGGGAGCAGTACTTC. It is translated as CASRSTGELREQYF.

V gene TRBV9 combines with J gene TRBJ1-4, with D possibly TRBD1 on 5 matching bases. V lost 0 bases and J 7 bases, leaving 13 bases between the germline ends. The CDR3 is 15 amino acids. CDR1 is SGDLS, CDR2 YYNGEE, per germline. CDR3 DNA sequence: TGTGCCAGCAGCGTAGAGGTGGGGGAGTTTGAAAAACTGTTTTTT. Translated: CASSVEVGEFEKLFF.

This rearrangement joins TRBV4-2 to TRBJ2-5; a possible D gene is TRBD1 (6 bases). Germline V gene sequence: CDR1 LGHNA, CDR2 YNFKEQ. The CDR3 totals 15 residues. V lost 0 bases to trimming and J lost 4 bases, with 12 bases between them. CDR3: CASSQEIRGLETQYF. The CDR3 DNA follows: TGTGCCAGCAGCCAAGAGATCAGGGGATTAGAGACCCAGTACTTC.

This sequence joins TRBV29-1 and TRBJ1-2; tentatively, D is TRBD1 (6 bases). Trimming took off 1 base at V and 5 bases at J, with 11 bases between the two ends. The CDR3 spans 13 residues. Germline V CDR1 and CDR2: SQVTM, ANQGSEA. CDR3 in amino acids: CSVEGTGFYGYTF. The CDR3 nucleotides read TGCAGCGTTGAAGGTACAGGGTTTTATGGCTACACCTTC.

The genes are TRBV2 and TRBJ2-5, with D maybe TRBD1 (5 bases). This CDR3 region has 13 residues. The V gene lost 3 bases and the J gene lost 7 bases, with 12 bases spanning the gap. Germline V gives CDR1 SNHLY, CDR2 FYNNEI. The CDR3 DNA is TGTGCCAGCAGTGACCAGGGTACAGGGACCCAGTACTTC. Protein product: CASSDQGTGTQYF. The variable domain in full, with the rest retrieved from reference TRBV2 and TRBJ2-5, is EPEVTQTPSHQVTQMGQEVILRCVPISNHLYFYWYRQILGQKVEFLVSFYNNEISEKSEIFDDQFSVERPDGSNFTLKIRSTKLEDSAMYFCASSDQGTGTQYFGPGTRLLVL.

The CDR3 spells CASSSGGPGRNTIYF. The CDR3, as DNA: TGTGCCAGCAGCTCCGGAGGCCCCGGACGGAACACCATATATTTT. V is TRBV5-4 and J is TRBJ1-3; D is unclear. V lost 3 bases and J lost 7, with 17 bases in between. This CDR3 is built from 15 residues. Germline V CDR1 and CDR2: SGHNT, YYREEE (reference sequence).